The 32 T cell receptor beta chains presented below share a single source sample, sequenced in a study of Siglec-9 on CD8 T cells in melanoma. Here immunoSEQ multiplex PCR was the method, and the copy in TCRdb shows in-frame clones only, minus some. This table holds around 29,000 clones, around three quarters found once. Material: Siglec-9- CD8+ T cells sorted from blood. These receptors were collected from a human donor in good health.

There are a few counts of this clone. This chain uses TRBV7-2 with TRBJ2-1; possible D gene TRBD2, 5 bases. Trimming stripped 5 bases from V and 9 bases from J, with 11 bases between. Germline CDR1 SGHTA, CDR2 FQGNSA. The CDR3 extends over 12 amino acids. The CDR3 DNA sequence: TGTGCCAGCAGCCTCCGGACTGGTGAGCAGTTCTTC. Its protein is CASSLRTGEQFF.

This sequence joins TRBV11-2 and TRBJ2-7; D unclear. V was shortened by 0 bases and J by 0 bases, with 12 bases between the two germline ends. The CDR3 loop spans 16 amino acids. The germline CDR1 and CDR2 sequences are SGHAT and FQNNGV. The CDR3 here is CASSLDTDPSSYEQYF. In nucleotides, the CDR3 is TGTGCCAGCAGCTTAGATACAGATCCCAGCTCCTACGAGCAGTACTTC.

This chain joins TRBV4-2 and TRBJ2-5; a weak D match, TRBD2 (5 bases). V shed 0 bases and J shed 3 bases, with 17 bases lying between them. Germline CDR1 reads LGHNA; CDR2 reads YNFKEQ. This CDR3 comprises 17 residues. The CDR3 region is CASSQEVQRGGKETQYF. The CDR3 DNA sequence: TGTGCCAGCAGCCAAGAAGTCCAGCGCGGAGGAAAAGAGACCCAGTACTTC.

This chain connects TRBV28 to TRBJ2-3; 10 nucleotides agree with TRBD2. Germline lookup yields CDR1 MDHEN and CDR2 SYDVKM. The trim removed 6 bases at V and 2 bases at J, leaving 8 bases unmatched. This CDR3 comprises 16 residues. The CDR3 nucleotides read TGTGCCAGCAGAACGGGACTAGCGTTTTACACAGATACGCAGTATTTT. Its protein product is CASRTGLAFYTDTQYF.

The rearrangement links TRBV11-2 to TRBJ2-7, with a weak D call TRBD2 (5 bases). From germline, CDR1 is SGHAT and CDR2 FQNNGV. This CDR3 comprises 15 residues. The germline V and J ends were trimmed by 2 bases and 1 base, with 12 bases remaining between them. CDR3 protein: CASSLMSGSSYEQYF. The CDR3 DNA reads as TGTGCCAGCAGCTTAATGTCGGGGTCATCCTACGAGCAGTACTTC. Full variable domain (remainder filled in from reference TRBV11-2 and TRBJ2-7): EAGVAQSPRYKIIEKRQSVAFWCNPISGHATLYWYQQILGQGPKLLIQFQNNGVVDDSQLPKDRFSAERLKGVDSTLKIQPAKLEDSAVYLCASSLMSGSSYEQYFGPGTRLTVT.

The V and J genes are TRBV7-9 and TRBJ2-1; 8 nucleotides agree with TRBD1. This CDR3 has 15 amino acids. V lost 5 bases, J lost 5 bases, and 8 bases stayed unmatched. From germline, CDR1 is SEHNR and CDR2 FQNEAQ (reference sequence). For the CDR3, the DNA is TGTGCCAGCAGCCGGCTCGGGACAGGCCACAATGAGCAGTTCTTC. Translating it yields CASSRLGTGHNEQFF.

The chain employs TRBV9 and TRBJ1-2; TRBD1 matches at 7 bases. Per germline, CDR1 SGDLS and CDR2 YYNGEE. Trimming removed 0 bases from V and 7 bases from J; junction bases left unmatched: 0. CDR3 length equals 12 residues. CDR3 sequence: CASSVAGGGYTF. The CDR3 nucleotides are TGTGCCAGCAGCGTAGCAGGGGGTGGCTACACCTTC.

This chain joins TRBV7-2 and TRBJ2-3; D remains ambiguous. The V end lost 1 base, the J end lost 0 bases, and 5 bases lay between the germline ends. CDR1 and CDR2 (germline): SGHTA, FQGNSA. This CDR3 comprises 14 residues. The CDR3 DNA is TGTGCCAGCAGCTTAGGTTCCAGCACAGATACGCAGTATTTT. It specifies CASSLGSSTDTQYF.

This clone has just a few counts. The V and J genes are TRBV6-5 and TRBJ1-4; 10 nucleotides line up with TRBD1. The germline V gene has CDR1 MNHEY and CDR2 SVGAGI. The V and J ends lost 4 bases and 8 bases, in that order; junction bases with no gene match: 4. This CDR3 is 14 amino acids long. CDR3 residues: CASSSGTGDEKLFF. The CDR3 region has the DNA TGTGCCAGCAGTTCCGGGACAGGGGACGAAAAACTGTTTTTT.

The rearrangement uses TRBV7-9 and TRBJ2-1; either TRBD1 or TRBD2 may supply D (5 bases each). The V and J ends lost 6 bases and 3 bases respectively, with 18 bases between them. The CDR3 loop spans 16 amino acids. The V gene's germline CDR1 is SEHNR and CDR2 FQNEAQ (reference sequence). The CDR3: CASRPPGRVIYNEQFF. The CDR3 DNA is TGTGCCAGCAGGCCTCCGGGACGAGTGATCTACAATGAGCAGTTCTTC.

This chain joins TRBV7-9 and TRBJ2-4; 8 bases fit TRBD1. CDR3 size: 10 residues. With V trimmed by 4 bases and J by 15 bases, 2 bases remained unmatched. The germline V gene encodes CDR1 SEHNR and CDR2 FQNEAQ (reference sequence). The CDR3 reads CASSWDRLYF. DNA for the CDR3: TGTGCCAGCAGCTGGGACAGGCTGTACTTC. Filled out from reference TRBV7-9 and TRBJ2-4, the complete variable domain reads DTGVSQNPRHKITKRGQNVTFRCDPISEHNRLYWYRQTLGQGPEFLTYFQNEAQLEKSRLLSDRFSAERPKGSFSTLEIQRTEQGDSAMYLCASSWDRLYFGAGTRLSVL.

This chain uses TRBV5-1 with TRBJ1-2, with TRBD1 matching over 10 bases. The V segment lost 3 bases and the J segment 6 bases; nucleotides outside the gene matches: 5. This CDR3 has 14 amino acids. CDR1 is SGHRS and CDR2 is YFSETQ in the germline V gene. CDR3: CASSSDRGLDGYTF. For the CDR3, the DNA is TGCGCCAGCAGCTCTGACAGGGGGCTCGATGGCTACACCTTC.

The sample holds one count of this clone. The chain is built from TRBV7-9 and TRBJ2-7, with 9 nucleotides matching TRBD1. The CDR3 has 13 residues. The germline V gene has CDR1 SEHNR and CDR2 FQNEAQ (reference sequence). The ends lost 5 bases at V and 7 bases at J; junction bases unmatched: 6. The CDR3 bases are TGTGCCAGCAGCCCAAGGGACAGGGTTGAGCAGTACGTC. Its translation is CASSPRDRVEQYV.

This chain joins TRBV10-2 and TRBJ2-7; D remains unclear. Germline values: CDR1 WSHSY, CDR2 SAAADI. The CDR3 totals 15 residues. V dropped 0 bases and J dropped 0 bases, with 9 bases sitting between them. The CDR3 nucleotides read TGCGCCAGCAGTGAGTCTATCCGTCACTCCTACGAGCAGTACTTC. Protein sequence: CASSESIRHSYEQYF.

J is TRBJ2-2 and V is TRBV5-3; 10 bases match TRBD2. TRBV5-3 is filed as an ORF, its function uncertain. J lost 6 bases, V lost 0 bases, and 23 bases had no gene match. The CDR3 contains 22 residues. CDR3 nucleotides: TGTGCCAGAAGCTTGGGTTTCGTCCAGGGGCGATTTAGGACTAGCGGTTCCGGGGAGCTGTTTTTT. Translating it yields CARSLGFVQGRFRTSGSGELFF.

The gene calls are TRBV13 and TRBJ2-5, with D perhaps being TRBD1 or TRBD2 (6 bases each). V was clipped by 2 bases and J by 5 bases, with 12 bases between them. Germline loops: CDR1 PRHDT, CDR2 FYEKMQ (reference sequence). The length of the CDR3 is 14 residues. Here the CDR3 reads CASSLRGGPETQYF. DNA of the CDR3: TGTGCCAGCAGCTTACGTGGGGGGCCGGAGACCCAGTACTTC.

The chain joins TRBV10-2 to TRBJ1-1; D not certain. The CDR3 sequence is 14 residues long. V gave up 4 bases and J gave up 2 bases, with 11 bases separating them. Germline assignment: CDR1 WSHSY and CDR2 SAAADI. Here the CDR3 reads CASSARRLNTEAFF. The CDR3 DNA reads TGCGCCAGCAGTGCCAGGCGCCTCAACACTGAAGCTTTCTTT.

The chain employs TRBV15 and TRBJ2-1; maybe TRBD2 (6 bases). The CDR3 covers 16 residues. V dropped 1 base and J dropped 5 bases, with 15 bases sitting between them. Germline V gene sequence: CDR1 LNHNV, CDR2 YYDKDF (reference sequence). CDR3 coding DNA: TGTGCCACCAGCAGAGGAGGAGGTGGAGGGAACAATGAGCAGTTCTTC. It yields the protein CATSRGGGGGNNEQFF.

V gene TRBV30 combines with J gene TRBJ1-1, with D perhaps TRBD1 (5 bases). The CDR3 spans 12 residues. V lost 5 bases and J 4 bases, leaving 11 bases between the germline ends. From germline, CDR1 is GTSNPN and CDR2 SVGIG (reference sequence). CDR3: CAWGPGGTEAFF. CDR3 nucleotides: TGTGCCTGGGGACCCGGGGGCACTGAAGCTTTCTTT.

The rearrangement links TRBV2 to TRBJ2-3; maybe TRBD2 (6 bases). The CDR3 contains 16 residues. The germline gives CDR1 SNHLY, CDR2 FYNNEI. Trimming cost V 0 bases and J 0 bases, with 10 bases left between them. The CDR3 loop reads CASSEAASVSTDTQYF. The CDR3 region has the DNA TGTGCCAGCAGTGAAGCGGCTAGCGTTAGCACAGATACGCAGTATTTT.

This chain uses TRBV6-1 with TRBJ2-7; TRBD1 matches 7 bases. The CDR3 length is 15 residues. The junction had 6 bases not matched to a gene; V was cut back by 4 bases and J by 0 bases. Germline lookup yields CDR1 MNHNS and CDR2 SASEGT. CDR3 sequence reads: CASSGEGAGSYEQYF. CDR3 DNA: TGTGCCAGCAGTGGTGAGGGGGCCGGCTCCTACGAGCAGTACTTC.

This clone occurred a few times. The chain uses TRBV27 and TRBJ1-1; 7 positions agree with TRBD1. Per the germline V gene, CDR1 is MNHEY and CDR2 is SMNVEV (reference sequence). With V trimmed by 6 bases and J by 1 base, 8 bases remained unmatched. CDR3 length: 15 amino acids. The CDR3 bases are TGTGCCAGCAGGAAGACAGGGTTCGGGAACACTGAAGCTTTCTTT. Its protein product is CASRKTGFGNTEAFF.

CDR3 DNA: TGTGCCAGCAGCGTGGAGGCGACCTATGGCTACACCTTC. Its protein product is CASSVEATYGYTF. The V and J genes are TRBV6-5 and TRBJ1-2; D gene ambiguous. Trimming took 6 bases from V and 4 from J, leaving 12 bases between them. CDR1 is MNHEY and CDR2 is SVGAGI in the germline V gene. The CDR3 length is 13 residues.

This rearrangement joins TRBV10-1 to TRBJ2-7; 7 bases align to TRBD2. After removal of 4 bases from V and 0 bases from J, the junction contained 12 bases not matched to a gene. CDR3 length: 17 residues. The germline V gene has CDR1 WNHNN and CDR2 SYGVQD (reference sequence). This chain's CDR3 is CASSGVSGRVSSYEQYV. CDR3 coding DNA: TGCGCCAGCAGTGGAGTCAGTGGGAGGGTAAGCTCCTACGAGCAGTACGTC.

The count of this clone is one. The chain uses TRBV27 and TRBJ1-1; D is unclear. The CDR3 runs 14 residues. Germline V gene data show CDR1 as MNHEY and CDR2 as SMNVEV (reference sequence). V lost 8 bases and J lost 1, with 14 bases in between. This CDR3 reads CASRQSPANTEAFF. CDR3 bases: TGTGCCAGCCGCCAATCGCCGGCGAACACTGAAGCTTTCTTT.

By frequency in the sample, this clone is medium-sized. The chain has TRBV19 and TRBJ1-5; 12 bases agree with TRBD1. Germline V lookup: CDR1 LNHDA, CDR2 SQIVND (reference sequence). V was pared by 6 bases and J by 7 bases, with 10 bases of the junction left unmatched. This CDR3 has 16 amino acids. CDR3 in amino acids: CASSHWGQGARQPQHF. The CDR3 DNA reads TGTGCCAGTAGCCACTGGGGACAGGGGGCAAGGCAGCCCCAGCATTTT.

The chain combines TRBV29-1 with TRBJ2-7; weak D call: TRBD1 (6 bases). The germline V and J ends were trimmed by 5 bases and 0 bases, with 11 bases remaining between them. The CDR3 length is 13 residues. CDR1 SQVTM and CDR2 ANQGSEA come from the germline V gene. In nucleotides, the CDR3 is TGCAGCGTTCGGACAGAGGGCTCCTACGAGCAGTACTTC. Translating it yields CSVRTEGSYEQYF.

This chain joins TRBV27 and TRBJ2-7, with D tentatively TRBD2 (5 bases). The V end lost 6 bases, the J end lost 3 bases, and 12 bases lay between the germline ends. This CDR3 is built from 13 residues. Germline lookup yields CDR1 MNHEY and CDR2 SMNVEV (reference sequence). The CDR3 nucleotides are TGTGCCAGCAGGGACCCGAGGGACTACGAGCAGTACTTC. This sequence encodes CASRDPRDYEQYF.

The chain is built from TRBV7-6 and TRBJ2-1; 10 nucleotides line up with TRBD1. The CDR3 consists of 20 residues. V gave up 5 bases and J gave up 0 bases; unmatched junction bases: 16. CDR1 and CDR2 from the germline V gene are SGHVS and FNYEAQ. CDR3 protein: CASSLTPGQGLKSSYNEQFF. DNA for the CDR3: TGTGCCAGCAGCCTCACCCCGGGACAGGGGCTTAAGAGCTCCTACAATGAGCAGTTCTTC.

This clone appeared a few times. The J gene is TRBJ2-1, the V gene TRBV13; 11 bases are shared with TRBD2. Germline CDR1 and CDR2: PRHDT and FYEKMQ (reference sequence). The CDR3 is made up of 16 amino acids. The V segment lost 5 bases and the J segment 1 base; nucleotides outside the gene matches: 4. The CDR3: CASSETSGASYNEQFF. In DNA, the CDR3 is TGTGCCAGCAGCGAGACTAGCGGGGCGTCCTACAATGAGCAGTTCTTC. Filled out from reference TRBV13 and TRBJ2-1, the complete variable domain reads AAGVIQSPRHLIKEKRETATLKCYPIPRHDTVYWYQQGPGQDPQFLISFYEKMQSDKGSIPDRFSAQQFSDYHSELNMSSLELGDSALYFCASSETSGASYNEQFFGPGTRLTVL.

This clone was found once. The chain's CDR3 is CASSSRGLSYEQYV. The CDR3, as DNA: TGTGCCAGCAGTTCCAGGGGGCTGTCCTACGAGCAGTACGTC. The chain joins TRBV27 to TRBJ2-7, with TRBD1 identical over 8 bases. The CDR3 runs 14 residues. The V gene's germline CDR1 is MNHEY and CDR2 SMNVEV (reference sequence). The trim removed 4 bases at V and 1 base at J, leaving 3 bases unmatched.

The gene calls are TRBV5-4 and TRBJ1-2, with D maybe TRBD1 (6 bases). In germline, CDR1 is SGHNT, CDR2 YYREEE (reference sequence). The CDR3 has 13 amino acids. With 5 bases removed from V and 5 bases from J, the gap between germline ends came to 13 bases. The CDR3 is CASSAGQIYGYTF. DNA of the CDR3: TGTGCCAGCAGTGCGGGACAAATTTATGGCTACACCTTC.